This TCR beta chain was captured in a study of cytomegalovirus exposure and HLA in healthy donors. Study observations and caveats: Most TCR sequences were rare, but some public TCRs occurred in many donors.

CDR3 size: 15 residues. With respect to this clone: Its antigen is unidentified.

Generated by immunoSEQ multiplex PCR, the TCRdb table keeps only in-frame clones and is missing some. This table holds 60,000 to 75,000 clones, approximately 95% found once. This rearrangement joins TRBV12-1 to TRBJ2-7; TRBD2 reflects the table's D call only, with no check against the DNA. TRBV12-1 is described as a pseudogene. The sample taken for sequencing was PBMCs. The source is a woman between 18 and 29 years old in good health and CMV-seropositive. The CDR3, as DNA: TGTGCCAGCAGCTTTGCCTCGGGGGACCCCTACGAGCAGTACTTC. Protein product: CASSFASGDPYEQYF.